Described below is a single TCR beta chain sequence and its context. The assay was immunoSEQ multiplex PCR, and TCRdb's table has in-frame clones only and misses some. The table includes 1,500,000 or so clones, roughly 96% detected once. From germline, CDR1 is LNHNV and CDR2 YYDKDF (reference sequence). The J segment lost 9 bases and the V segment lost 4 bases, leaving 10 bases of the junction unmatched. The CDR3 has 15 amino acids. This sample was included in a study of shared clonotypes between healthy human individuals. At the level of the study: In total, the donors were a couple of women and a few men aged 18 to 49.

The sequence derives from a man aged 25 to 40 in good health. Input material: naive CD4+ T cells sorted from blood. Subset given: CD45RA+ positively selected. This rearrangement joins TRBV15 to TRBJ2-1; 9 nucleotides match TRBD2. In DNA form, the CDR3 reads TGTGCCACCAGCAATCATATTAGCGGGAGTACTGAGCAGTTCTTC. Translation: CATSNHISGSTEQFF.